This TCR beta chain was retrieved from a study of identical twins. Findings and caveats of the study: Memory repertoires showed no such pattern, whereas abundant cord blood beta clonotypes carried fewer insertions.

The CDR3 has 12 residues. This clonotype was counted many times. Antigen specificity is unknown. Relative to the germline gene, one junction end is altered; a read error may explain this. TCRdb ran MiXCR on the 5' RACE reads and lists one entry per CDR3 protein. In the table there are roughly 250,000 distinct CDR3 sequences, 6% to 8.5% of which are singletons. These data were likewise used in another study, on yellow fever vaccine responses in identical twins.

The receptor was isolated from a woman younger than 35 in good health. V and J are TRBV12-3 or TRBV12-4 and TRBJ1-3; possible D gene TRBD1, 6 bases. Sequenced material: CD8+ T cells sorted from blood. CDR3 protein: CASSITGSFQVF. The CDR3 DNA sequence: TGTGCCAGCAGTATCACAGGGTCCTTCCAAGTTTTT.